This is a list of T cell receptor beta chains from one sample in a study of blood T cell repertoires in COVID-19. The assay was immunoSEQ multiplex PCR, and TCRdb's table has in-frame clones only and misses some. This sample has about 160,000 clones; 82% occur once, and the top ten carry 15% to 20%. Sequencing was done on a sample of PBMCs or T cells enriched from blood (not recorded which). All receptors come from a man in his 60s who had recovered from COVID-19. Each CDR3 is given with its conserved first and last residue. The order of the fields is V gene, clone size, D gene, J gene, CDR3 protein, CDR3 DNA. A D gene is named only where the DNA matches it firmly. A clone size is listed for some rows: how often the clone was seen (once, few, many), or a class if it is expanded.

TRBV18,-,-,TRBJ2-7,CASSPPSRYEQYF,TGTGCCAGCTCACCACCGAGCCGCTACGAGCAGTACTTC
TRBV5-1,few,-,TRBJ1-6,CASSPMTGYYSPLHF,TGCGCCAGCAGCCCCATGACAGGTTATTATTCACCCCTCCACTTT
TRBV7-6,-,-,TRBJ2-7,CASSRTAPAREQYF,TGTGCCAGCAGCCGGACAGCCCCGGCGCGGGAGCAGTACTTC
TRBV28,once,TRBD2,TRBJ2-5,CASSLSPSGRGETQYF,TGTGCCAGCAGTTTAAGCCCTAGCGGGAGGGGAGAGACCCAGTACTTC
TRBV9,-,-,TRBJ1-3,CASSSVSGNTIYF,TGTGCCAGCAGCTCAGTCTCTGGAAACACCATATATTTT
TRBV6-8,few,-,TRBJ2-7,CASSYRRDSGEQYF,TGTGCCAGCAGTTATAGGCGAGACTCGGGAGAGCAGTACTTC
TRBV7-2,-,TRBD1,TRBJ1-2,CASSLLLSRTGGYGYTF,TGTGCCAGCAGCTTACTCCTCTCTCGGACAGGGGGCTATGGCTACACCTTC
TRBV24-1,-,TRBD1,TRBJ2-1,CATSLLTPGTGNYEQFF,TGTGCCACCAGTCTCCTAACCCCTGGGACAGGGAATTATGAGCAGTTCTTC
TRBV15,-,-,TRBJ1-1,CATSRDRANTEAFF,TGTGCCACCAGCAGAGACAGGGCGAACACTGAAGCTTTCTTT
TRBV5-4,-,-,TRBJ1-2,CASSPGSGTNYGYTF,TGTGCCAGCAGCCCGGGTTCCGGGACAAACTATGGCTACACCTTC
TRBV9,-,-,TRBJ1-1,CASSVGGWNTEAFF,TGTGCCAGCAGCGTAGGGGGCTGGAACACTGAAGCTTTCTTT
TRBV30,-,-,TRBJ1-1,CAWSVVQGEAFF,TGTGCCTGGAGTGTAGTTCAGGGAGAAGCTTTCTTT
TRBV2,once,-,TRBJ2-5,CASSSVETQYF,TGTGCCAGCAGTTCGGTAGAGACCCAGTACTTC
TRBV2,-,-,TRBJ2-4,CASSVQGGKDIQYF,TGTGCCAGCAGTGTGCAGGGGGGAAAAGACATTCAGTACTTC
TRBV20-1,once,-,TRBJ1-1,CSASSRGKNTEAFF,TGCAGTGCTAGTAGCAGGGGAAAGAACACTGAAGCTTTCTTT
TRBV16,-,TRBD1,TRBJ1-5,CASSSGQGDQPQHF,TGTGCCAGCAGTTCCGGACAGGGGGATCAGCCCCAGCATTTT
TRBV5-1,-,-,TRBJ1-1,CASSLTGNRDTEAFF,TGCGCCAGCAGCTTAACAGGGAATCGGGACACTGAAGCTTTCTTT
TRBV5-1,-,TRBD2,TRBJ2-1,CASSYISGRNIHEQFF,TGCGCCAGCAGCTATATTAGCGGGAGAAATATCCATGAGCAGTTCTTC
TRBV6-1,-,TRBD2,TRBJ2-3,CASSESPIVAGSSDTQYF,TGTGCCAGCAGTGAATCCCCTATAGTAGCGGGCTCGTCAGATACGCAGTATTTT
TRBV30,few,-,TRBJ1-6,CAWSVSSHNSPLHF,TGTGCCTGGAGTGTATCCTCCCATAATTCACCCCTCCACTTT
TRBV19,-,TRBD1,TRBJ1-2,CASSIEQGNYGYTF,TGTGCCAGTAGTATAGAACAGGGGAACTATGGCTACACCTTC
TRBV4-1,-,TRBD2,TRBJ2-3,CASSQAGGTQYF,TGCGCCAGCAGCCAAGCGGGGGGTACGCAGTATTTT
TRBV7-7,-,TRBD2,TRBJ2-1,CASSRGLAENNEQFF,TGTGCTAGCAGCCGGGGACTAGCGGAGAACAATGAGCAGTTCTTC
TRBV19,-,-,TRBJ2-1,CASSIRTGGASFNEQFF,TGTGCCAGTAGTATTAGAACTGGCGGGGCCTCCTTCAATGAGCAGTTCTTC
TRBV7-3,-,-,TRBJ2-3,CASSFNRVADTQYF,TGTGCCAGCAGCTTCAACAGGGTCGCAGATACGCAGTATTTT
TRBV29-1,-,-,TRBJ1-1,CSVAGLEAFF,TGCAGCGTAGCAGGGCTTGAAGCTTTCTTT
TRBV5-6,few,TRBD1,TRBJ1-2,CASSLGATGLGGYTF,TGTGCCAGCAGCTTGGGGGCGACAGGGCTTGGGGGCTACACCTTC
TRBV5-1,-,TRBD1,TRBJ1-2,CASSVNRGFRDGYTF,TGCGCCAGCAGCGTCAACAGGGGATTTAGGGATGGCTACACCTTC
TRBV20-1,-,-,TRBJ2-7,CSARAVYEQYF,TGCAGTGCTAGAGCTGTCTACGAGCAGTACTTC
TRBV6-5,-,-,TRBJ1-1,CASSYYGTEAFF,TGTGCCAGCAGTTATTACGGCACTGAAGCTTTCTTT
TRBV27,-,-,TRBJ2-7,CASSLNPLAYEQYF,TGTGCCAGCAGTCTCAACCCCCTAGCATACGAGCAGTACTTC
TRBV7-8,few,TRBD1,TRBJ2-1,CASSPRQGAYNEQFF,TGTGCCAGCAGCCCGCGACAGGGGGCCTACAATGAGCAGTTCTTC
TRBV6-1,-,-,TRBJ1-5,CASSEVGGPGYQPQHF,TGTGCCAGCAGTGAAGTGGGAGGGCCGGGGTATCAGCCCCAGCATTTT
TRBV7-3,-,-,TRBJ1-6,CASSLLGGERSPLHF,TGTGCCAGCAGCTTACTTGGGGGGGAAAGGTCACCCCTCCACTTT
TRBV7-6,-,-,TRBJ2-3,CASSPGTALGTDTQYF,TGTGCCAGCAGCCCGGGGACTGCACTAGGCACAGATACGCAGTATTTT
TRBV6-5,once,-,TRBJ1-2,CASKAGTNYGYTF,TGTGCCAGCAAGGCGGGAACGAACTATGGCTACACCTTC
TRBV4-2,-,TRBD1,TRBJ2-7,CASSLRETGTYEQYF,TGTGCCAGCAGCCTTCGTGAGACAGGGACCTACGAGCAGTACTTC
TRBV3-1/TRBV3-2,-,TRBD2,TRBJ2-5,CASSPQLAGGQETQYF,TGTGCCAGCAGCCCACAACTAGCGGGGGGTCAAGAGACCCAGTACTTC
TRBV5-1,-,-,TRBJ2-5,CASSLRGTYQETQYF,TGCGCCAGCAGCTTGCGAGGCACGTACCAAGAGACCCAGTACTTC
TRBV7-9,-,-,TRBJ2-7,CASSSAYEQYF,TGTGCCAGCAGCTCCGCCTACGAGCAGTACTTC
TRBV14,-,-,TRBJ1-6,CASSPNQGNNSPLHF,TGTGCCAGCAGCCCAAACCAGGGAAATAATTCACCCCTCCACTTT
TRBV28,-,TRBD1,TRBJ1-4,CASSLNRGNEKLFF,TGTGCCAGCAGTTTGAACAGGGGTAATGAAAAACTGTTTTTT
TRBV19,once,-,TRBJ2-2,CASSSPGYGELFF,TGTGCCAGTAGTAGCCCCGGTTACGGGGAGCTGTTTTTT
TRBV7-2,-,TRBD2,TRBJ2-7,CASSLAGLAGYEQYF,TGTGCCAGCAGCTTAGCGGGACTAGCGGGTTACGAGCAGTACTTC
TRBV28,-,-,TRBJ1-5,CASMEGGNQPQHF,TGTGCCAGCATGGAGGGAGGCAATCAGCCCCAGCATTTT
TRBV19,-,-,TRBJ2-7,CASSQTGLTYEQYF,TGTGCCAGTAGCCAGACAGGATTGACCTACGAGCAGTACTTC
TRBV19,once,TRBD1,TRBJ1-2,CASISDRFYGYTF,TGTGCCAGTATTTCGGACAGGTTCTATGGCTACACCTTC
TRBV13,-,TRBD1,TRBJ1-3,CATGQGALGNTIYF,TGTGCCACCGGACAGGGGGCGCTTGGAAACACCATATATTTT
TRBV2,-,-,TRBJ2-4,CASVDRDLAKNIQYF,TGTGCCAGCGTCGACAGAGATCTAGCCAAAAACATTCAGTACTTC
TRBV5-8,-,TRBD1,TRBJ2-5,CASSLYRGSPETQYF,TGTGCCAGCAGCTTGTACAGGGGATCCCCAGAGACCCAGTACTTC
TRBV27,once,TRBD1,TRBJ2-6,CASSVTGVRMGSGANVLTF,TGTGCCAGCAGTGTGACAGGGGTTAGAATGGGTTCTGGGGCCAACGTCCTGACTTTC
TRBV6-2/TRBV6-3,-,TRBD1,TRBJ1-2,CASSPLEGGGYTF,TGTGCCAGCAGTCCCCTGGAAGGGGGCGGCTACACCTTC
TRBV5-1,few,TRBD1,TRBJ1-1,CASSSRRTGGTEAFF,TGCGCCAGCAGCTCCCGCCGGACAGGAGGAACTGAAGCTTTCTTT